This T cell receptor beta chain was identified in a study of cytotoxic CD8 clonotypes in ibrutinib-treated CLL. The CDR3 is 13 residues long. Trimming removed 0 bases at V and 9 bases at J, with 7 bases between. Per germline, CDR1 SGHNT and CDR2 YYREEE (reference sequence). The assay was immunoSEQ multiplex PCR, and TCRdb's table has in-frame clones only and misses some. The table has about 300,000 clones, under 70% seen once. The source is a human donor with chronic lymphocytic leukemia. Sequenced material: PBMCs, taken after 36 months of ibrutinib treatment. The V call is TRBV5-4, the J call TRBJ1-6, with D unclear. The CDR3 is CASSLDFGSPLHF. CDR3 in DNA: TGTGCCAGCAGCTTGGACTTTGGTTCACCCCTCCACTTT.